What follows are 20 T cell receptor beta chains derived from one specimen sequenced in a study of T cells of healthy individuals (dated by TCRdb to the late 2010s). The protocol used for the library was 5' RACE. Sequencing used an Illumina MiSeq. The public reads were reanalyzed by TCRdb: fastp trimming at Q25, MiXCR alignment, in-frame beta chains only. Entries are consolidated by CDR3 protein sequence, retaining the most common genes and DNA. Present in this sample are 60,000 to 75,000 distinct CDR3 sequences, roughly 16% of which were seen just once. The ten largest clones take up approximately 4.8% of the sample. The source is a human donor in good health.

This clonotype was recorded at least ten times. The J gene is TRBJ2-2, the V gene TRBV19; weak D call: TRBD1 (7 bases). V gave up 7 bases and J gave up 5 bases, with 23 bases separating them. Germline CDR1 reads LNHDA; CDR2 reads SQIVND (reference sequence). This CDR3 is built from 17 residues. The CDR3 sequence is CASILTGSLASTGELFF. CDR3 bases: TGTGCCAGTATTCTGACAGGGTCCCTAGCGTCGACCGGGGAGCTGTTTTTT.

The genes are TRBV20-1 and TRBJ1-6, with 7 bases lining up with TRBD1. The germline V gene has CDR1 DFQATT and CDR2 SNEGSKA (reference sequence). The CDR3 is 17 residues long. V was clipped by 3 bases and J by 0 bases; unmatched bases: 8. The chain's CDR3 is CSARGTEPSSYNSPLHF. CDR3 nucleotides: TGCAGTGCTAGGGGGACAGAACCGAGCTCCTATAATTCACCCCTCCACTTT.

This clonotype was detected ten times or more. This chain joins TRBV7-6 and TRBJ2-1, with 13 bases fitting TRBD2. Trimming removed 4 bases from V and 8 bases from J; junction bases left unmatched: 5. CDR1 is SGHVS, CDR2 FNYEAQ, per germline. The CDR3 has 15 amino acids. CDR3 loop: CASSSRLAGGHEQFF. The CDR3 DNA is TGTGCCAGCAGCTCCCGACTAGCGGGAGGACATGAGCAGTTCTTC.

This clonotype has a handful of counts. The CDR3 bases are TGCGCCAGCAGCCCATGGGGGGCCAACGAGCAGTACTTC. It is translated as CASSPWGANEQYF. V usage is TRBV5-1 and J usage is TRBJ2-7; the D call may be TRBD1 or TRBD2 (6 bases each). Between the trimmed V and J ends, which lost 4 bases and 5 bases, there was a span of 13 bases. Germline V gives CDR1 SGHRS, CDR2 YFSETQ. The CDR3 is 13 amino acids.

This clonotype was seen many times. This chain uses TRBV5-6 with TRBJ2-5; maybe TRBD1 (5 bases). V lost 0 bases to trimming and J lost 5 bases, with 11 bases between them. The CDR3 covers 14 residues. Germline V gene sequence: CDR1 SGHDT, CDR2 YYEEEE. The CDR3 here is CASSLDRLYETQYF. CDR3 nucleotides: TGTGCCAGCAGCTTGGACAGGTTATACGAGACCCAGTACTTC. The full variable domain, rest sourced from reference TRBV5-6 and TRBJ2-5, is DAGVTQSPTHLIKTRGQQVTLRCSPKSGHDTVSWYQQALGQGPQFIFQYYEEEERQRGNFPDRFSGHQFPNYSSELNVNALLLGDSALYLCASSLDRLYETQYFGPGTRLLVL.

This clonotype was counted a few times. The rearrangement uses TRBV27 and TRBJ1-5; possible D gene TRBD1, 6 bases. This CDR3 region has 13 residues. Germline lookup yields CDR1 MNHEY and CDR2 SMNVEV (reference sequence). The V end lost 10 bases, the J end lost 3 bases, and 13 bases lay between the germline ends. In DNA form, the CDR3 reads TGTGCCACCCGCAGGGGAGCCAATCAGCCCCAGCATTTT. Its translation is CATRRGANQPQHF.

This clonotype is a singleton in its sample. The V call is TRBV5-1, the J call TRBJ2-7; D perhaps matches TRBD1 (6 bases). This CDR3 region has 13 residues. Germline CDR1 SGHRS, CDR2 YFSETQ. Trimming removed 4 bases at V and 3 bases at J, with 11 bases between. CDR3 sequence: CASSRQDSYEQYF. The CDR3 nucleotides are TGCGCCAGCAGCCGACAGGATAGCTACGAGCAGTACTTC.

This chain links TRBV5-1 with TRBJ1-4; TRBD1 matches at 9 bases. J was trimmed by 7 bases and V by 4 bases; bases with no gene match: 5. The CDR3 extends over 14 amino acids. Germline lookup yields CDR1 SGHRS and CDR2 YFSETQ. Written as DNA, the CDR3 is TGCGCCAGCAGCACGGGGACAGGGACTGAAAAACTGTTTTTT. This sequence encodes CASSTGTGTEKLFF.

This clonotype has at least ten counts. The chain uses TRBV5-6 and TRBJ2-7; D is perhaps TRBD2 (7 bases). The ends were cut back, 3 bases at V and 5 bases at J, with 18 bases in the middle. Germline values: CDR1 SGHDT, CDR2 YYEEEE. The CDR3 is 15 residues long. CDR3 coding DNA: TGTGCCAGCAGCTACCCCGGGGGGCTTCGTAACGAGCAGTACTTC. This sequence encodes CASSYPGGLRNEQYF.

This clonotype occurred many times. The chain combines TRBV7-9 with TRBJ2-2, with 7 bases that match TRBD2. The germline gives CDR1 SEHNR, CDR2 FQNEAQ (reference sequence). J lost 0 bases, V lost 5 bases, and 9 bases had no gene match. This CDR3 is 17 amino acids long. In DNA form, the CDR3 reads TGTGCCAGCAGCCGCCCAAGCGGGGACGCGAACACCGGGGAGCTGTTTTTT. Protein product: CASSRPSGDANTGELFF.

This clonotype showed up many times. The rearrangement links TRBV30 to TRBJ1-5; tentative D call: TRBD1 (6 bases). V was shortened by 0 bases and J by 4 bases, with 7 bases between the two germline ends. Germline V gives CDR1 GTSNPN, CDR2 SVGIG (reference sequence). This CDR3 contains 13 residues. The CDR3 DNA follows: TGTGCCTGGAGTGTACAGGGAAATCAGCCCCAGCATTTT. This sequence encodes CAWSVQGNQPQHF.

In its sample, this clonotype was seen many times. This chain joins TRBV30 and TRBJ1-6; D is ambiguous. Trimming cost V 0 bases and J 7 bases, with 16 bases left between them. CDR3 length: 16 amino acids. CDR1 is GTSNPN, CDR2 SVGIG, per germline (reference sequence). CDR3: CAWSVKKVRVNSPLHF. The CDR3 region has the DNA TGTGCCTGGAGTGTAAAAAAGGTCCGGGTGAATTCACCCCTCCACTTT.

This clonotype was recorded a few times. The gene calls are TRBV15 and TRBJ1-2, with D perhaps matching TRBD1 (6 bases). Per germline, CDR1 LNHNV and CDR2 YYDKDF (reference sequence). With 0 bases removed from V and 4 bases from J, the gap between germline ends came to 18 bases. This CDR3 has 17 amino acids. CDR3 coding DNA: TGTGCCACCAGCAGAGATCGTCAGGGGACGGTCTTCTATGGCTACACCTTC. This encodes CATSRDRQGTVFYGYTF.

This chain connects TRBV29-1 to TRBJ1-2; tentative D call: TRBD1 (6 bases). Trimming removed 4 bases from V and 2 bases from J, with 11 bases in between. Germline V gives CDR1 SQVTM, CDR2 ANQGSEA. CDR3 length equals 13 residues. The CDR3 sequence: CSVVVGANYGYTF. CDR3 nucleotide sequence: TGCAGCGTTGTGGTGGGGGCGAACTATGGCTACACCTTC.

The chain uses TRBV5-1 and TRBJ2-7; 9 nucleotides line up with TRBD1. The trim removed 7 bases at V and 4 bases at J, leaving 9 bases unmatched. The CDR3 consists of 14 residues. The germline gives CDR1 SGHRS, CDR2 YFSETQ. Written as DNA, the CDR3 is TGCGCCAGCCGTCCGGGACAGGGACGGTACGAGCAGTACTTC. Residues: CASRPGQGRYEQYF.

The chain employs TRBV20-1 and TRBJ2-3; D gene ambiguous. The germline CDR1 and CDR2 sequences are DFQATT and SNEGSKA (reference sequence). CDR3 length: 12 residues. The CDR3 loop reads CSVTSSTDTQYF. The DNA for the CDR3 is TGCAGCGTGACTTCCAGCACAGATACGCAGTATTTT.

The chain couples TRBV7-9 to TRBJ2-7, with TRBD1 matching over 9 bases. Losses at the gene ends were 4 bases for V and 5 bases for J; bases not matched to a gene: 9. CDR3 size: 15 residues. CDR1 and CDR2 (germline): SEHNR, FQNEAQ (reference sequence). The CDR3 spells CASSYPGTGMNEQYF. DNA of the CDR3: TGTGCCAGCAGCTACCCCGGGACAGGGATGAACGAGCAGTACTTC. Complete variable domain (other parts from reference TRBV7-9 and TRBJ2-7): DTGVSQNPRHKITKRGQNVTFRCDPISEHNRLYWYRQTLGQGPEFLTYFQNEAQLEKSRLLSDRFSAERPKGSFSTLEIQRTEQGDSAMYLCASSYPGTGMNEQYFGPGTRLTVT.

There are many counts of this clonotype. The chain employs TRBV10-2 and TRBJ2-7, with D hard to call. V dropped 5 bases and J dropped 3 bases, with 20 bases sitting between them. The CDR3 runs 16 residues. Germline-derived CDR1 and CDR2 are WSHSY and SAAADI. In nucleotides, the CDR3 is TGCGCCAGCAGTCACCTGGGCCCACGGGCCGGCTACGAGCAGTACTTC. Its protein is CASSHLGPRAGYEQYF.

This clonotype was recorded at least ten times. This chain links TRBV20-1 with TRBJ1-3; D possibly corresponds to TRBD1 (5 bases). This CDR3 has 15 amino acids. V was shortened by 3 bases and J by 7 bases, with 19 bases between the two germline ends. Per the germline V gene, CDR1 is DFQATT and CDR2 is SNEGSKA (reference sequence). The CDR3: CSARAQDSWGNTIYF. CDR3 sequence (DNA): TGCAGTGCTAGGGCCCAGGACTCCTGGGGGAACACCATATATTTT.

This clonotype was recorded at least ten times. The chain couples TRBV29-1 to TRBJ1-1; D gene unclear. V dropped 4 bases and J dropped 0 bases, with 9 bases sitting between them. Looked up from germline, CDR1 is SQVTM and CDR2 is ANQGSEA. There are 13 residues in the CDR3. The DNA of the CDR3 is TGCAGCGTTGGGGCCGTTTTGAACACTGAAGCTTTCTTT. It specifies CSVGAVLNTEAFF.